Listed below are T cell receptor beta chains from one sample, sequenced in a study of OX40 agonist ivuxolimab in advanced cancers. Generated by immunoSEQ multiplex PCR, the TCRdb table keeps only in-frame clones and is missing some. In the table there are tens of thousands of clones, roughly nine tenths of which are singletons. The source was CD4+ or CD8+ T cells sorted from blood, collected in a trial of the OX40 agonist ivuxolimab. These receptors were taken from an adult with an advanced solid tumor such as melanoma, head and neck, liver or kidney cancer. CDR3s include the opening cysteine and the closing phenylalanine or tryptophan. The order of the fields is clone size, D gene, J gene, CDR3 length, V gene, CDR3 DNA, CDR3 protein. A D gene is named only where the DNA matches it firmly. The listing skips clone size in some rows; elsewhere it reads once, few, many or a size class.

clone_size: -; d_call: -; j_call: TRBJ1-5; cdr3_length: 12; v_call: TRBV28; cdr3_nt: TGTGCCAGCGATAATAGCAATCAGCCCCAGCATTTT; cdr3_aa: CASDNSNQPQHF
clone_size: -; d_call: TRBD2; j_call: TRBJ2-7; cdr3_length: 16; v_call: TRBV4-1; cdr3_nt: TGCGCCAGCAGCCAAGTAAGCGGGAGGGCCCTCTACGAGCAGTACTTC; cdr3_aa: CASSQVSGRALYEQYF
clone_size: few; d_call: TRBD1; j_call: TRBJ1-6; cdr3_length: 16; v_call: TRBV12-5; cdr3_nt: TGTGCTAGTGAAGGGCTACAGGGGGCTTCTAATTCACCCCTCCACTTT; cdr3_aa: CASEGLQGASNSPLHF
clone_size: -; d_call: TRBD1; j_call: TRBJ2-1; cdr3_length: 14; v_call: TRBV7-9; cdr3_nt: TGTGCCAGCAGCTTACAGGGGGAGTACAATGAGCAGTTCTTC; cdr3_aa: CASSLQGEYNEQFF
clone_size: -; d_call: -; j_call: TRBJ1-1; cdr3_length: 11; v_call: TRBV16; cdr3_nt: TGTGCCAGCAGCCAATATGGTGAAGCTTTCTTT; cdr3_aa: CASSQYGEAFF
clone_size: -; d_call: -; j_call: TRBJ2-3; cdr3_length: 16; v_call: TRBV6-5; cdr3_nt: TGTGCCAGCAGTTCGTTTAGGAGGGGTTTTACAGATACGCAGTATTTT; cdr3_aa: CASSSFRRGFTDTQYF
clone_size: once; d_call: -; j_call: TRBJ1-2; cdr3_length: 15; v_call: TRBV18; cdr3_nt: TGTGCCAGCTCGCCCCTCTCCGGGACGGAGTATGGCTACACCTTC; cdr3_aa: CASSPLSGTEYGYTF
clone_size: -; d_call: -; j_call: TRBJ1-1; cdr3_length: 14; v_call: TRBV11-2; cdr3_nt: TGTGCCAGCAGCCTCAGGAACATGAACACTGAAGCTTTCTTT; cdr3_aa: CASSLRNMNTEAFF
clone_size: -; d_call: TRBD2; j_call: TRBJ2-7; cdr3_length: 20; v_call: TRBV28; cdr3_nt: TGTGCCAGCAGGCCTCGTGGACTAGCGGGGGGGCTCTATATATTTGACGAGCAGTACTTC; cdr3_aa: CASRPRGLAGGLYIFDEQYF
clone_size: once; d_call: -; j_call: TRBJ1-5; cdr3_length: 13; v_call: TRBV6-1; cdr3_nt: TGTGCCAGCGGGTTCCTTTCGGGGCAGCCCCAGCATTTT; cdr3_aa: CASGFLSGQPQHF
clone_size: -; d_call: -; j_call: TRBJ2-7; cdr3_length: 13; v_call: TRBV15; cdr3_nt: TGTGCCACCTCCCGGGGCGTAAACTACGAGCAGTACTTC; cdr3_aa: CATSRGVNYEQYF
clone_size: -; d_call: -; j_call: TRBJ1-5; cdr3_length: 13; v_call: TRBV6-5; cdr3_nt: TGTGCCAGCAGGGGGAGCCCCAATCAGCCCCAGCATTTT; cdr3_aa: CASRGSPNQPQHF
clone_size: -; d_call: TRBD2; j_call: TRBJ2-1; cdr3_length: 18; v_call: TRBV11-2; cdr3_nt: TGTGCCAGCAGCCGCCAACTAGCGGGAGGTACTTCCTACAATGAGCAGTTCTTC; cdr3_aa: CASSRQLAGGTSYNEQFF
clone_size: -; d_call: -; j_call: TRBJ1-5; cdr3_length: 13; v_call: TRBV18; cdr3_nt: TGTGCCAGCTCACCTTCTAGGGCTCAGCCCCAGCATTTT; cdr3_aa: CASSPSRAQPQHF
clone_size: -; d_call: TRBD1; j_call: TRBJ2-2; cdr3_length: 18; v_call: TRBV5-1; cdr3_nt: TGCGCCAGCAGCTTGTGGGGCCCTGGACAGGGGGAGACCGGGGAGCTGTTTTTT; cdr3_aa: CASSLWGPGQGETGELFF
clone_size: -; d_call: -; j_call: TRBJ1-1; cdr3_length: 14; v_call: TRBV5-1; cdr3_nt: TGCGCCAGCAGCTCCTATGGGAGGGGGACTGAAGCTTTCTTT; cdr3_aa: CASSSYGRGTEAFF
clone_size: -; d_call: -; j_call: TRBJ1-4; cdr3_length: 14; v_call: TRBV19; cdr3_nt: TGTGCCAGTAGTATTACCAGCTCAAATGAAAAACTGTTTTTT; cdr3_aa: CASSITSSNEKLFF
clone_size: -; d_call: TRBD2; j_call: TRBJ2-1; cdr3_length: 15; v_call: TRBV18; cdr3_nt: TGTGCCAGCTCATCTAGCGGGGGGTCCTACAATGAGCAGTTCTTC; cdr3_aa: CASSSSGGSYNEQFF
clone_size: -; d_call: -; j_call: TRBJ1-5; cdr3_length: 14; v_call: TRBV28; cdr3_nt: TGTGCCAGCAGTTTAGCTGGTTTAAATCAGCCCCAGCATTTT; cdr3_aa: CASSLAGLNQPQHF
clone_size: -; d_call: -; j_call: TRBJ2-3; cdr3_length: 13; v_call: TRBV7-8; cdr3_nt: TGTGCCAGCAGCTTATATGCCGTGGGCGCGCAGTATTTT; cdr3_aa: CASSLYAVGAQYF
clone_size: -; d_call: -; j_call: TRBJ2-5; cdr3_length: 14; v_call: TRBV7-9; cdr3_nt: TGTGCCAGCAGCTTAGTGGGAATCCAAGAGACCCAGTACTTC; cdr3_aa: CASSLVGIQETQYF
clone_size: -; d_call: -; j_call: TRBJ2-1; cdr3_length: 14; v_call: TRBV5-1; cdr3_nt: TGCGCCAGCAGCTTGGCACCGCAGTACAATGAGCAGTTCTTC; cdr3_aa: CASSLAPQYNEQFF
clone_size: -; d_call: TRBD1; j_call: TRBJ1-2; cdr3_length: 16; v_call: TRBV27; cdr3_nt: TGTGCCAGCAGCCCGAGGACAGGGATCGAGGACTATGGCTACACCTTC; cdr3_aa: CASSPRTGIEDYGYTF
clone_size: -; d_call: -; j_call: TRBJ2-7; cdr3_length: 13; v_call: TRBV5-1; cdr3_nt: TGCGCCAGCAGCTCTCGGGACCCTGCCGAGCAGTACTTC; cdr3_aa: CASSSRDPAEQYF
clone_size: -; d_call: TRBD1; j_call: TRBJ1-5; cdr3_length: 16; v_call: TRBV18; cdr3_nt: TGTGCCAGCTCACCGAGACAGACAGGGGTCCATCAGCCCCAGCATTTT; cdr3_aa: CASSPRQTGVHQPQHF
clone_size: -; d_call: -; j_call: TRBJ2-7; cdr3_length: 14; v_call: TRBV2; cdr3_nt: TGTGCCAGCAGCGCCGGGACTTATGGCTATGAGCAGTACTTC; cdr3_aa: CASSAGTYGYEQYF
clone_size: -; d_call: TRBD2; j_call: TRBJ2-6; cdr3_length: 15; v_call: TRBV11-3; cdr3_nt: TGTGCCCCAGTGGGGGGGTCATCCGGGGCCAACGTCCTGACTTTC; cdr3_aa: CAPVGGSSGANVLTF
clone_size: -; d_call: TRBD1; j_call: TRBJ1-1; cdr3_length: 13; v_call: TRBV6-1; cdr3_nt: TGTACCAGCAAGGGACAGACCTTCACTGAAGCTTTCTTT; cdr3_aa: CTSKGQTFTEAFF
clone_size: -; d_call: -; j_call: TRBJ2-5; cdr3_length: 13; v_call: TRBV5-1; cdr3_nt: TGCGCCAGCAGCCGAGGGCAGGGAGAGACCCAGTACTTC; cdr3_aa: CASSRGQGETQYF
clone_size: -; d_call: TRBD1; j_call: TRBJ2-1; cdr3_length: 17; v_call: TRBV19; cdr3_nt: TGTGCCAGTAGTACAATGACAGGGAAAAGCTCCTACAATGAGCAGTTCTTC; cdr3_aa: CASSTMTGKSSYNEQFF
clone_size: -; d_call: -; j_call: TRBJ2-7; cdr3_length: 13; v_call: TRBV6-6; cdr3_nt: TGTGCCAGCAGTTACTCGATCAGCCACGAGCAGTACTTC; cdr3_aa: CASSYSISHEQYF
clone_size: -; d_call: -; j_call: TRBJ1-2; cdr3_length: 13; v_call: TRBV5-4; cdr3_nt: TGTGCCAGCAGCTTACGGGGTCCTTATGGCTACACCTTC; cdr3_aa: CASSLRGPYGYTF
clone_size: -; d_call: -; j_call: TRBJ1-4; cdr3_length: 15; v_call: TRBV6-5; cdr3_nt: TGTGCCAGCAGTTACTCTTGGCAGAGTAATGAAAAACTGTTTTTT; cdr3_aa: CASSYSWQSNEKLFF
clone_size: -; d_call: -; j_call: TRBJ2-7; cdr3_length: 15; v_call: TRBV9; cdr3_nt: TGTGCCAGCAGCGTAGGCGGACTCCCGGCGTACGAGCAGTACTTC; cdr3_aa: CASSVGGLPAYEQYF
clone_size: -; d_call: TRBD2; j_call: TRBJ2-3; cdr3_length: 16; v_call: TRBV5-4; cdr3_nt: TGTGCCAGCAGCTCCCAACTGGGACTAGCGACAGATACGCAGTATTTT; cdr3_aa: CASSSQLGLATDTQYF
clone_size: -; d_call: TRBD2; j_call: TRBJ2-7; cdr3_length: 15; v_call: TRBV4-2; cdr3_nt: TGTGCCAGCAGCCAAGGGGGACTAGCGGACTACGAGCAGTACTTC; cdr3_aa: CASSQGGLADYEQYF
clone_size: -; d_call: TRBD2; j_call: TRBJ2-1; cdr3_length: 17; v_call: TRBV11-3; cdr3_nt: TGTGCCAGCAGCTTAGAAAGAGCTAGCGGGGGGGCCAGTGAGCAGTTCTTC; cdr3_aa: CASSLERASGGASEQFF
clone_size: -; d_call: -; j_call: TRBJ1-1; cdr3_length: 14; v_call: TRBV10-2; cdr3_nt: TGCGCCAGCAGTGAGCGTATTCGGAACACTGAAGCTTTCTTT; cdr3_aa: CASSERIRNTEAFF
clone_size: -; d_call: TRBD1; j_call: TRBJ2-5; cdr3_length: 15; v_call: TRBV5-1; cdr3_nt: TGCGCCAGCAGCTTGGGACAGGGGAGGTGGGAGACCCAGTACTTC; cdr3_aa: CASSLGQGRWETQYF
clone_size: -; d_call: -; j_call: TRBJ1-6; cdr3_length: 17; v_call: TRBV4-1; cdr3_nt: TGCGCCAGCAGCCAAGATGGGGAGAGGACCTATAATTCACCCCTCCACTTT; cdr3_aa: CASSQDGERTYNSPLHF
clone_size: -; d_call: -; j_call: TRBJ2-2; cdr3_length: 15; v_call: TRBV28; cdr3_nt: TGTGCCAGCAGTTTCAGAGACAGGAACACCGGGGAGCTGTTTTTT; cdr3_aa: CASSFRDRNTGELFF
clone_size: once; d_call: -; j_call: TRBJ1-1; cdr3_length: 11; v_call: TRBV6-6; cdr3_nt: TGTGCCAGCAGTCGTTACACTGAAGCTTTCTTT; cdr3_aa: CASSRYTEAFF
clone_size: -; d_call: TRBD1; j_call: TRBJ1-4; cdr3_length: 15; v_call: TRBV4-1; cdr3_nt: TGCGCCAGCAGCCAACTGAGGGGGCGGTATGAAAAACTGTTTTTT; cdr3_aa: CASSQLRGRYEKLFF
clone_size: few; d_call: TRBD1; j_call: TRBJ2-3; cdr3_length: 15; v_call: TRBV5-6; cdr3_nt: TGTGCCAGCAGCCGAATTACAGGGGTCGCAGATACGCAGTATTTT; cdr3_aa: CASSRITGVADTQYF
clone_size: -; d_call: -; j_call: TRBJ1-2; cdr3_length: 12; v_call: TRBV2; cdr3_nt: TGTGCCAGCAGGAGGGAAGCCTATGGCTACACCTTC; cdr3_aa: CASRREAYGYTF
clone_size: -; d_call: -; j_call: TRBJ2-3; cdr3_length: 15; v_call: TRBV28; cdr3_nt: TGTGCCAGCAGTTTATGGACAGGTACCACAGATACGCAGTATTTT; cdr3_aa: CASSLWTGTTDTQYF
clone_size: -; d_call: -; j_call: TRBJ1-1; cdr3_length: 14; v_call: TRBV5-1; cdr3_nt: TGCGCCAGCAGCTTTTCTCGGGGAAACACTGAAGCTTTCTTT; cdr3_aa: CASSFSRGNTEAFF
clone_size: -; d_call: -; j_call: TRBJ2-5; cdr3_length: 14; v_call: TRBV28; cdr3_nt: TGTGCCAGCAGTTTACCCCAGAACCAAGAGACCCAGTACTTC; cdr3_aa: CASSLPQNQETQYF
clone_size: -; d_call: -; j_call: TRBJ2-1; cdr3_length: 13; v_call: TRBV2; cdr3_nt: TGTGCCAGCAGTTCCGAAGGGATGGGTGAGCAGTTCTTC; cdr3_aa: CASSSEGMGEQFF
clone_size: -; d_call: -; j_call: TRBJ1-1; cdr3_length: 14; v_call: TRBV6-6; cdr3_nt: TGTGCCAGCAGTTACTCCGCCGTGAACACTGAAGCTTTCTTT; cdr3_aa: CASSYSAVNTEAFF
clone_size: -; d_call: TRBD2; j_call: TRBJ2-2; cdr3_length: 18; v_call: TRBV7-3; cdr3_nt: TGTGCCAGCAGCCCTACATACGGGACTAGCGGGAGGCCCGGGGAGCTGTTTTTT; cdr3_aa: CASSPTYGTSGRPGELFF
clone_size: -; d_call: -; j_call: TRBJ1-1; cdr3_length: 14; v_call: TRBV5-1; cdr3_nt: TGCGCCAGCAGCTTATCGACAGACGTCACTGAAGCTTTCTTT; cdr3_aa: CASSLSTDVTEAFF
clone_size: -; d_call: TRBD1; j_call: TRBJ1-2; cdr3_length: 13; v_call: TRBV29-1; cdr3_nt: TGCAGCGTGGGGACAGGGAGGAACTATGGCTACACCTTC; cdr3_aa: CSVGTGRNYGYTF
clone_size: -; d_call: TRBD2; j_call: TRBJ2-5; cdr3_length: 15; v_call: TRBV10-1; cdr3_nt: TGCGCCAGCAGTGGAGGTAGCGGGGCCCAAGAGACCCAGTACTTC; cdr3_aa: CASSGGSGAQETQYF
clone_size: few; d_call: TRBD1; j_call: TRBJ1-2; cdr3_length: 15; v_call: TRBV29-1; cdr3_nt: TGCAGCGTTGAAGACAGGGAGACAGGGGCCTATGGCTACACCTTC; cdr3_aa: CSVEDRETGAYGYTF